This T cell receptor beta chain was sequenced during a study of CD8 T cells in ankylosing spondylitis. Study-level points and caveats: Several of the motif variants were reported before in synovial fluid and blood from reactive arthritis. There was a TCR beta motif, made of several highly homologous variants, that appeared characteristic of ankylosing spondylitis blood. Clones linked with disease were CD8+ and fairly uncommon in the peripheral blood. Researchers reportedly found disease-linked clones significantly enriched in matched ankylosing spondylitis synovial fluid.

V gave up 8 bases and J gave up 4 bases; unmatched junction bases: 4. This CDR3 comprises 13 residues. CDR1 is MGHDK and CDR2 is SYGVNS in the germline V gene. The table lists this clonotype with many counts. Its specificity is unknown. TCRdb itself ran the 5' RACE reads through MiXCR, one entry per CDR3 protein. The table includes under 400,000 distinct CDR3 sequences, around a tenth detected once. J is TRBJ1-1 and V is TRBV25-1, with 10 bases matching TRBD1. This clonotype originated in a female donor with ankylosing spondylitis or in good health (not recorded which). The sample taken for sequencing was blood, either unsorted or a sorted T cell fraction (not recorded which). The CDR3 region has the DNA TGTGCCAGCTCACGACAGGGGGCCACTGAAGCTTTCTTT. Translation gives CASSRQGATEAFF.